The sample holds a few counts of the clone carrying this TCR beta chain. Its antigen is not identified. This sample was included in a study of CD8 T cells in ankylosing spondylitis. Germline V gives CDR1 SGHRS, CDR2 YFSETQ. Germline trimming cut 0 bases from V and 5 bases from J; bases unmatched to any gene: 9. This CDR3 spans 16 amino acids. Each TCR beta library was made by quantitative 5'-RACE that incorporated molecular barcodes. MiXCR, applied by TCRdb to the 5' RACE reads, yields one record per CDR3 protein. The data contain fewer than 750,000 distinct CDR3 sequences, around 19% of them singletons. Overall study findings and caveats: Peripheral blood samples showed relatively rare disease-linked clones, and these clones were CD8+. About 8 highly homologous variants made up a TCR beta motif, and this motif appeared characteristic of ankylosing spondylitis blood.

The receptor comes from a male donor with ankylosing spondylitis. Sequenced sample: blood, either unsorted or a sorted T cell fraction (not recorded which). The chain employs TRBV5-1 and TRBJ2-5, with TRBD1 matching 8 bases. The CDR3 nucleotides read TGCGCCAGCAGCTTGGACCCTGGGACAGGTCCTGAGACCCAGTACTTC. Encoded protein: CASSLDPGTGPETQYF.